This TCR beta chain was recovered during a study of shared clonotypes between healthy human individuals. On the study more broadly: Plates per donor: three CD4 naive, three CD4 memory, two CD8 naive, one CD8 memory.

Only in-frame clones appear in the TCRdb table, and some are missing; sequencing was by immunoSEQ multiplex PCR. The sample includes 90,000 to 120,000 clones, just over 65% of them seen just once. Whole-study results and caveats: Some naive CD4 clonotypes, around 4.7%, turned up in common across a handful of donors. Memory subsets had estimated richness that was generally smaller than that of naive subsets.

Turning to this clone: No antigen is known for it.

Input material: memory CD8+ T cells sorted from blood. Subset noted: CD45RO+ cells pooled with CCR7-negative TemRA cells. The sequence was collected from a woman in her thirties in good health.

CDR3 residues: CASSLLGGAYEQYF. CDR3 DNA: TGTGCCAGCAGCCTTTTAGGAGGGGCGTACGAGCAGTACTTC. This chain uses TRBV14 with TRBJ2-7; a possible D gene is TRBD2 (6 bases). V was trimmed by 4 bases and J by 4 bases, leaving 14 bases between them. There are 14 residues in the CDR3. Germline CDR1 reads SGHDN; CDR2 reads FVKESK.